What follows are 5 T cell receptor beta chains derived from one specimen sequenced in a study of cytomegalovirus exposure and HLA in healthy donors. Both 60 Vbeta primers and 13 Jbeta primers went into the PCR. Clones were sequenced by immunoSEQ multiplex PCR, and TCRdb holds only the in-frame ones, with some missing. Found here are about 120,000 clones, just under 75% of them singletons; the top ten hold about 2%. Sequencing was carried out using PBMCs. The source is a human donor in good health.

The chain carries TRBV10-1 and TRBJ2-1, with 14 bases aligning to TRBD2. The CDR3 loop spans 16 amino acids. The ends lost 6 bases at V and 7 bases at J; junction bases unmatched: 8. Looked up from germline, CDR1 is WNHNN and CDR2 is SYGVQD (reference sequence). CDR3 amino acids: CASRAATSGRVNEQFF. The CDR3 DNA reads TGCGCCAGCAGGGCCGCGACTAGCGGGAGGGTAAATGAGCAGTTCTTC.

This rearrangement joins TRBV11-2 to TRBJ1-2, with 9 positions matching TRBD1. CDR1 and CDR2 (germline): SGHAT, FQNNGV. The CDR3 loop spans 13 amino acids. V lost 1 base, J lost 6 bases, and 0 bases stayed unmatched. The CDR3 loop is CASSLGTGDGYTF. The CDR3 region has the DNA TGTGCCAGCAGCTTAGGGACAGGGGATGGCTACACCTTC.

The chain carries TRBV28 and TRBJ1-2; TRBD1 matches 8 bases. The CDR3 runs to 14 residues. With V trimmed by 4 bases and J by 8 bases, 9 bases remained unmatched. From germline, CDR1 is MDHEN and CDR2 SYDVKM. CDR3 DNA sequence: TGTGCCAGCAGTTCAACCGGGACAGGAGGAGGCTACACCTTC. Encoded protein: CASSSTGTGGGYTF.

The chain couples TRBV7-2 to TRBJ1-6; 12 positions agree with TRBD1. With V trimmed by 3 bases and J by 10 bases, 10 bases remained unmatched. The CDR3 has 17 amino acids. Germline lookup yields CDR1 SGHTA and CDR2 FQGNSA. In DNA form, the CDR3 reads TGTGCCAGCAGCTTCACCGGGACAGGGGGCTTCAACTCACCCCTCCACTTT. Residues: CASSFTGTGGFNSPLHF.

J is TRBJ1-6 and V is TRBV28, with D hard to call. The CDR3 is 18 amino acids. Trimming took 0 bases from V and 0 from J, leaving 12 bases between them. Germline V gene sequence: CDR1 MDHEN, CDR2 SYDVKM. The CDR3 sequence: CASSLWSGSPSYNSPLHF. In DNA form, the CDR3 reads TGTGCCAGCAGTTTATGGTCCGGGAGCCCCTCCTATAATTCACCCCTCCACTTT.